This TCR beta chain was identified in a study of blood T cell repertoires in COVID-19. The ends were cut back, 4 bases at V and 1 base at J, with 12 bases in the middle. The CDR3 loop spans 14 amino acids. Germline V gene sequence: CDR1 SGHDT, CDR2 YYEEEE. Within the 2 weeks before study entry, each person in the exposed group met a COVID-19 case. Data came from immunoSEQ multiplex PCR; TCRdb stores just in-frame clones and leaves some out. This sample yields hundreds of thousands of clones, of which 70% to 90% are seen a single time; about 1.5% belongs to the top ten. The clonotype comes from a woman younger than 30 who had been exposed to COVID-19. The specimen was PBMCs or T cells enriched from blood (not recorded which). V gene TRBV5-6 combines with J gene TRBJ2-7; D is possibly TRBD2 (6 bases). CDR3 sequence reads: CASSLYRGSYEQYF. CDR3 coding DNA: TGTGCCAGCAGCCTCTACCGGGGGTCCTACGAGCAGTACTTC. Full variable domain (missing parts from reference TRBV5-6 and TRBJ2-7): DAGVTQSPTHLIKTRGQQVTLRCSPKSGHDTVSWYQQALGQGPQFIFQYYEEEERQRGNFPDRFSGHQFPNYSSELNVNALLLGDSALYLCASSLYRGSYEQYFGPGTRLTVT.